This TCR beta chain was observed in a study of T cells in Graves' hyperthyroidism and ophthalmopathy. Overall study results and limits: Ophthalmopathy onset followed model prediction by a median around six months.

It was 10 ml of fresh peripheral blood that supplied the PBMCs. Template material for amplifying TCR beta CDR3 regions consisted of RNA transcripts. A first-round RT-PCR of the TCR CDR3 used the HTBI primer set. TCRdb re-called the multiplex PCR reads through MiXCR, storing one row per CDR3 protein. In the table there are fewer than 350,000 distinct CDR3 sequences, about 14% of which are singletons. A word on this clonotype: Its antigen is not known.

V was clipped by 3 bases and J by 3 bases; unmatched bases: 9. This CDR3 region has 18 residues. This clonotype was sampled from a woman between 25 and 40 years old with Graves' hyperthyroidism that later progressed to Graves' ophthalmopathy. V gene TRBV12-3 or TRBV12-4 combines with J gene TRBJ2-2; TRBD2 matches 11 bases. Sequencing was performed on blood. CDR3 loop: CASSLGLAGGLDTGELFF. CDR3 bases: TGTGCCAGCAGTTTGGGGCTAGCGGGAGGTTTAGACACCGGGGAGCTGTTTTTT.